This TCR beta chain appears in the sequencing data of a study of shared clonotypes between healthy human individuals. This CDR3 has 15 residues. The germline V gene encodes CDR1 MNHEY and CDR2 SVGAGI. V was trimmed by 8 bases and J by 7 bases, leaving 21 bases between them. For every subset, genomic DNA was evenly distributed across several immunoSEQ plates. The data were produced by immunoSEQ multiplex PCR, yet TCRdb's version contains in-frame clones alone and is incomplete. This sample has 650,000 to 700,000 clones, with 80% to 95% found just once. Specimen: memory CD8+ T cells from PBMCs. Specified subset: CD45RO+ cells pooled with CCR7-negative TemRA cells. The V gene is TRBV6-5, the J gene TRBJ2-1; D is possibly TRBD2 (6 bases). The source is a man aged 18 to 35 in good health. Some clones in this sample may be carry-over from other donors' samples. CDR3 loop: CASGSGVTIGNEQFF. The DNA for the CDR3 is TGTGCCAGCGGATCGGGGGTGACGATCGGAAATGAGCAGTTCTTC.